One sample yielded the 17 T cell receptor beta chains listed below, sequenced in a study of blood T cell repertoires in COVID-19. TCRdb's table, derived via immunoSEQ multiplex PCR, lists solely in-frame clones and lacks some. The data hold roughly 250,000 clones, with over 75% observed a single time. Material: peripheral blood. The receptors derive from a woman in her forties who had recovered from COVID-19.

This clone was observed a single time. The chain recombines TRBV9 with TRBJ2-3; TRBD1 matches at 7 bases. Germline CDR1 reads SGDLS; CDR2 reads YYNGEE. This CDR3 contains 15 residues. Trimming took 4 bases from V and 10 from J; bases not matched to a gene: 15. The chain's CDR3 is CASSLTGALAGAQYF. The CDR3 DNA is TGTGCCAGCAGCTTAACAGGGGCCCTAGCAGGGGCGCAGTATTTT.

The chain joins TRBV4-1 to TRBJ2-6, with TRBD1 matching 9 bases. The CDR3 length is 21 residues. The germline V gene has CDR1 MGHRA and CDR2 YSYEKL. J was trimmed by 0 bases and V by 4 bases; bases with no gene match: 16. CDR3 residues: CASSPSGGTGSTNSGANVLTF. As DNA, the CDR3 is TGCGCCAGCAGCCCAAGTGGAGGGACAGGGTCAACTAACTCTGGGGCCAACGTCCTGACTTTC.

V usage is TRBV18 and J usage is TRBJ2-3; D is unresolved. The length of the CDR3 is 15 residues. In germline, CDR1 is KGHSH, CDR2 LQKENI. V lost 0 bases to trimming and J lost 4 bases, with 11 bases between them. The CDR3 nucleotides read TGTGCCAGCTCACCACCTACCAGTAATTCAGATACGCAGTATTTT. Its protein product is CASSPPTSNSDTQYF.

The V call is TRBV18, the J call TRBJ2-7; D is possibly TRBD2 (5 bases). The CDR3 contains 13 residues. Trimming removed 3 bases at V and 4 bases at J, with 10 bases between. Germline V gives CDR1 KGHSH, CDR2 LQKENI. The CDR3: CASSPRGLYEQYF. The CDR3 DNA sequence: TGTGCCAGCTCACCTCGGGGTTTATACGAGCAGTACTTC.

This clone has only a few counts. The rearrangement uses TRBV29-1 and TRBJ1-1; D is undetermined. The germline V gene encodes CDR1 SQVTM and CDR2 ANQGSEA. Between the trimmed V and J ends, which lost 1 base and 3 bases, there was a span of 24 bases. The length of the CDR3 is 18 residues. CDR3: CSVEGTGGGPKWDTEAFF. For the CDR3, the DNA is TGCAGCGTTGAAGGAACGGGAGGTGGCCCAAAATGGGACACTGAAGCTTTCTTT.

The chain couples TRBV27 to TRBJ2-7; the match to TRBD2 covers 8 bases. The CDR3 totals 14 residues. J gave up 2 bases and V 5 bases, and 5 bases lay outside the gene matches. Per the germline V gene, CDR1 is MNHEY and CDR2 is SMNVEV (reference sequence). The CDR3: CASSVTSATYEQYF. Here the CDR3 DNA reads TGTGCCAGCAGTGTGACTAGCGCGACCTACGAGCAGTACTTC.

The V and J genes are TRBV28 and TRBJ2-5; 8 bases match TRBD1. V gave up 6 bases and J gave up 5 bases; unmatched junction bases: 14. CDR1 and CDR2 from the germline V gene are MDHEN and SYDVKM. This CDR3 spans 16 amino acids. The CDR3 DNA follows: TGTGCCAGCAGCACCCTTCGGCGGACAGGGCGGGAGACCCAGTACTTC. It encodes CASSTLRRTGRETQYF.

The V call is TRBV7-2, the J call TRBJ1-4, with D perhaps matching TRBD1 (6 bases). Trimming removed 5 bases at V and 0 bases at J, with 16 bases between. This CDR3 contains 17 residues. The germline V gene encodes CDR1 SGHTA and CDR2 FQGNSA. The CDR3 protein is CASSQSDRLATNEKLFF. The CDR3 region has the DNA TGTGCCAGCAGCCAATCAGACAGGCTTGCAACTAATGAAAAACTGTTTTTT.

The CDR3 DNA reads as TGCGCCAGCAGCCCACGCCGGGGGGGCTTCGGCAATGAGCAGTTCTTC. As protein: CASSPRRGGFGNEQFF. The chain employs TRBV4-1 and TRBJ2-1; 8 bases are a match to TRBD2. The V gene's germline CDR1 is MGHRA and CDR2 YSYEKL. V dropped 4 bases and J dropped 6; count of bases not matched to a gene: 11. The CDR3 spans 16 residues.

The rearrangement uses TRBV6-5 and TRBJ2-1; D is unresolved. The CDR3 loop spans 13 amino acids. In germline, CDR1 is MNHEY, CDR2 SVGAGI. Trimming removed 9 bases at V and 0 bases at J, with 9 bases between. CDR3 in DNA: TGTGCCAGTGGTACGGGCTCCTACAATGAGCAGTTCTTC. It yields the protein CASGTGSYNEQFF.

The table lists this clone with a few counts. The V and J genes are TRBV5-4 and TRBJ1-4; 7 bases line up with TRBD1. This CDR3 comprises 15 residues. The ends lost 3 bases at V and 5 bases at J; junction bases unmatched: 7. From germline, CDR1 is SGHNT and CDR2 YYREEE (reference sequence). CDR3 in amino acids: CASSSGGPGNEKLFF. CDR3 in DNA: TGTGCCAGCAGCTCAGGGGGTCCTGGAAATGAAAAACTGTTTTTT.

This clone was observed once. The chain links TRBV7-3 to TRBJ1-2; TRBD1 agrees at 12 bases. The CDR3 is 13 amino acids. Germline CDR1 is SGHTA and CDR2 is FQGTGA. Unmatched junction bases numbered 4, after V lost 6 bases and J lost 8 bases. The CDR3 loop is CASRGTGGEGYTF. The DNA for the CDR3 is TGTGCCAGCAGGGGGACAGGGGGCGAAGGCTACACCTTC. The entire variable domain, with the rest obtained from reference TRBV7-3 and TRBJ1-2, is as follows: GAGVSQTPSNKVTEKGKYVELRCDPISGHTALYWYRQSLGQGPEFLIYFQGTGAADDSGLPNDRFFAVRPEGSVSTLKIQRTERGDSAVYLCASRGTGGEGYTFGSGTRLTVV.

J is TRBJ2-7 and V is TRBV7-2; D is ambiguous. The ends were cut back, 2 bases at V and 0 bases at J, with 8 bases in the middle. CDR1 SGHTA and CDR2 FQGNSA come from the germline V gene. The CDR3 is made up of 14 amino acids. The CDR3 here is CASSLPPFSYEQYF. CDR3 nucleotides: TGTGCCAGCAGCTTACCCCCGTTCTCCTACGAGCAGTACTTC.

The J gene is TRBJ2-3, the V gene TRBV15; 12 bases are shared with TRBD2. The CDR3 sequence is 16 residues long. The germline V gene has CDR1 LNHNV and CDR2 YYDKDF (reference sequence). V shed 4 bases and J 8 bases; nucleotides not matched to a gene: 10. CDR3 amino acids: CATSIGLAGSERTQYF. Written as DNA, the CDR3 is TGTGCCACCAGCATCGGACTAGCGGGATCCGAGCGTACGCAGTATTTT.

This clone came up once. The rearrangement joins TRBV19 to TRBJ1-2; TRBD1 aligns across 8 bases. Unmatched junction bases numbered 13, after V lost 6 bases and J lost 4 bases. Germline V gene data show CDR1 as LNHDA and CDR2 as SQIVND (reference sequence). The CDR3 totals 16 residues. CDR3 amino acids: CASRPIPGQVGYGYTF. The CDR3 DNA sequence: TGTGCCAGTAGGCCGATACCGGGACAGGTTGGCTATGGCTACACCTTC.

This CDR3 is CASSSTGLSSYEQYF. The CDR3 nucleotides are TGTGCCAGCAGTTCGACAGGCCTTTCCTCCTACGAGCAGTACTTC. J is TRBJ2-7 and V is TRBV27; the D gene is possibly TRBD1 (6 bases). The V and J ends lost 4 bases and 0 bases respectively, with 13 bases between them. This CDR3 has 15 residues. Germline V gene sequence: CDR1 MNHEY, CDR2 SMNVEV (reference sequence).

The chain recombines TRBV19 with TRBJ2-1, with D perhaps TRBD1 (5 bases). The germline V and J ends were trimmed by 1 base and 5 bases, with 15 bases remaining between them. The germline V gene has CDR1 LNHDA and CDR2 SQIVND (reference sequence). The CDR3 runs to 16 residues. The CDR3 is CASSIVQGLEDNEQFF. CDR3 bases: TGTGCCAGTAGTATAGTTCAGGGATTAGAAGACAATGAGCAGTTCTTC.